This T cell receptor (beta chain) emerged from a study of Ad26.COV2.S vaccination and SARS-CoV-2 variants. Overall study: Ad26.COV2.S given intramuscularly, once or twice 56 days apart.

CDR3 size: 12 residues. CDR1 is SGHTA, CDR2 FQGNSA, per germline. Trimming took 7 bases from V and 5 from J, leaving 10 bases between them. This table comes from immunoSEQ multiplex PCR, and its TCRdb copy is limited to in-frame clones, with some not included. The table lists around 500,000 clones, 80% to 90% of them singletons. Regarding treatment: around 19 received Ad26.COV2.S at low or high dose, single or two shots; about five received placebo; per-sample allocation not given. Specimen acquisition occurred on day 63 following the initial vaccine or placebo injection. A Boston donor was an adult aged 18-55 years.

This sequence joins TRBV7-2 and TRBJ2-3; D remains ambiguous. This specimen consisted of peripheral blood, obtained in a trial of Ad26.COV2.S vaccine versus placebo. The sequence derives from a person between 18 and 65 years old who received the Ad26.COV2.S COVID-19 vaccine or a placebo. The DNA for the CDR3 is TGTGCCAGCACTCTAGGTGGAGATACGCAGTATTTT. Translating gives CASTLGGDTQYF.